The next 28 T cell receptor beta chains were all read from a single sample in a study of T-cell reconstitution after alpha-beta-depleted transplantation in children. The library targeted TCRbeta and was prepared with unique molecular identifiers. TCRdb used MiXCR to reprocess the PCR reads, holding one entry per CDR3 protein. The table has more than 85,000 distinct CDR3 sequences, under 7% seen once; the top ten hold roughly 5.5%. Sequenced here: PBMCs, mostly from graft donor cells, sampled 60 days after TCRalphabeta/CD19-depleted stem cell transplant. The source of these receptors is a female patient aged 2-15 years who had a stem cell transplant for Fanconi anemia, so the T cells may come from the graft donor.

This clonotype has just a few counts. The chain joins TRBV7-2 to TRBJ2-7; a possible D gene is TRBD1 (6 bases). This CDR3 is 17 amino acids long. CDR1 and CDR2 (germline): SGHTA, FQGNSA. V lost 5 bases and J 4 bases, leaving 24 bases between the germline ends. CDR3 loop: CASSPSWGSGGRYEQYF. DNA of the CDR3: TGTGCCAGCAGCCCATCATGGGGGTCTGGGGGCAGGTACGAGCAGTACTTC.

This clonotype appeared many times. The rearrangement links TRBV28 to TRBJ2-3; TRBD2 aligns across 8 bases. The CDR3 runs 12 residues. In germline, CDR1 is MDHEN, CDR2 SYDVKM. V gave up 7 bases and J gave up 6 bases; unmatched junction bases: 3. The CDR3: CASTQRGDTQYF. For the CDR3, the DNA is TGTGCCAGCACCCAGCGGGGGGATACGCAGTATTTT. The whole variable domain, remainder taken from reference TRBV28 and TRBJ2-3, is DVKVTQSSRYLVKRTGEKVFLECVQDMDHENMFWYRQDPGLGLRLIYFSYDVKMKEKGDIPEGYSVSREKKERFSLILESASTNQTSMYLCASTQRGDTQYFGPGTRLTVL.

The chain employs TRBV6-5 and TRBJ2-3, with D possibly being TRBD2 (6 bases). V lost 7 bases, J lost 0 bases, and 14 bases lay in between. CDR3 length: 15 amino acids. CDR1 and CDR2 from the germline V gene are MNHEY and SVGAGI. This CDR3 reads CASMIRRGSTDTQYF. CDR3 nucleotides: TGTGCCAGCATGATACGGCGGGGAAGCACAGATACGCAGTATTTT.

This clonotype was found many times. This chain joins TRBV12-3 or TRBV12-4 and TRBJ1-1, with a weak D call TRBD1 (5 bases). The CDR3 sequence is 14 residues long. Trimming shortened V by 3 bases and J by 1 base, and 9 bases separated the two germline ends. The DNA for the CDR3 is TGTGCCAGCAGTTTTGGGACGGCGAACACTGAAGCTTTCTTT. Residues: CASSFGTANTEAFF.

This clonotype showed up just a few times. The chain is built from TRBV20-1 and TRBJ1-6; D remains unclear. The germline gives CDR1 DFQATT, CDR2 SNEGSKA (reference sequence). The CDR3 sequence is 14 residues long. Trimming removed 1 base at V and 11 bases at J, with 15 bases between. CDR3 nucleotides: TGCAGTGCTAGAGGGGTGAAAATTGGTACACCCCTCCACTTT. Its protein is CSARGVKIGTPLHF.

This clonotype occurred many times. The chain is built from TRBV15 and TRBJ2-3, with 8 bases fitting TRBD2. The germline V gene encodes CDR1 LNHNV and CDR2 YYDKDF (reference sequence). This CDR3 has 20 amino acids. V shed 2 bases, J shed 2 bases, and the junction held 18 bases outside the gene matches. CDR3 loop: CATSRKTSAPWRENTDTQYF. CDR3 nucleotides: TGTGCCACCAGCAGAAAGACTAGCGCTCCGTGGAGAGAGAACACAGATACGCAGTATTTT.

In this sample, this clonotype turned up a few times. V usage is TRBV20-1 and J usage is TRBJ2-5, with 12 bases lining up with TRBD2. Per the germline V gene, CDR1 is DFQATT and CDR2 is SNEGSKA (reference sequence). The CDR3 spans 15 residues. Germline trimming cut 5 bases from V and 1 base from J; bases unmatched to any gene: 5. The CDR3 protein is CSASRLAGVQETQYF. The CDR3 region has the DNA TGCAGTGCTTCTAGACTAGCGGGGGTCCAAGAGACCCAGTACTTC.

The sample holds many counts of this clonotype. The chain has TRBV18 and TRBJ2-5; D not resolved. The CDR3 consists of 13 residues. The V end was cut by 3 bases, the J end by 2 bases, with 7 bases between. CDR1 and CDR2 (germline): KGHSH, LQKENI. The CDR3 bases are TGTGCCAGCTCACCCGTAGGGCAAGAGACCCAGTACTTC. Translating it yields CASSPVGQETQYF.

This clonotype showed up many times. The chain joins TRBV7-9 to TRBJ1-2; 8 bases fit TRBD1. The germline V gene encodes CDR1 SEHNR and CDR2 FQNEAQ (reference sequence). V was pared by 1 base and J by 0 bases, with 4 bases of the junction left unmatched. This CDR3 is 16 amino acids long. The chain's CDR3 is CASSLGGGQANYGYTF. CDR3 bases: TGTGCCAGCAGCTTAGGGGGGGGACAGGCTAACTATGGCTACACCTTC.

The chain joins TRBV6-2 or TRBV6-3 to TRBJ2-5; D unresolved. Deletions cut 8 bases from V and 2 bases from J, with 9 bases between. This CDR3 comprises 12 residues. Per the germline V gene, CDR1 is MNHEY and CDR2 is SVGEGT. The CDR3: CASCARQETQYF. The CDR3 DNA reads TGTGCCAGCTGCGCTAGGCAAGAGACCCAGTACTTC.

A few counts support this clonotype. The CDR3 region is CASSLVAGGHQERGEQFF. CDR3 coding DNA: TGTGCCAGCAGCTTAGTTGCGGGGGGCCATCAGGAACGCGGTGAGCAGTTCTTC. V and J are TRBV11-2 and TRBJ2-1; 8 positions agree with TRBD2. The CDR3 is 18 residues long. Germline values: CDR1 SGHAT, CDR2 FQNNGV. J was trimmed by 9 bases and V by 1 base; bases with no gene match: 17.

The table lists this clonotype with many counts. The chain has TRBV5-1 and TRBJ2-1; D perhaps matches TRBD2 (5 bases). V gave up 2 bases and J gave up 2 bases, with 11 bases separating them. CDR3 length equals 15 residues. The V gene's germline CDR1 is SGHRS and CDR2 YFSETQ. The CDR3 region is CASSLNPGTYNEQFF. The CDR3 nucleotides read TGCGCCAGCAGCTTAAATCCCGGGACCTACAATGAGCAGTTCTTC.

This clonotype has at least ten counts. The chain uses TRBV10-2 and TRBJ2-7; D gene unclear. Germline CDR1 reads WSHSY; CDR2 reads SAAADI. The CDR3 runs 13 residues. Trimming removed 2 bases at V and 11 bases at J, with 16 bases between. The CDR3 DNA sequence: TGCGCCAGCAGTGAGACATCCAGGCGGCTGGAGTACTTC. Its translation is CASSETSRRLEYF.

This clonotype was observed a few times. The chain is built from TRBV11-2 and TRBJ2-2; no firm D call. The CDR3 runs to 17 residues. Germline CDR1 SGHAT, CDR2 FQNNGV. V was shortened by 1 base and J by 3 bases, with 15 bases between the two germline ends. This CDR3 is CASSLVRKAIDTGELFF. The CDR3 DNA is TGTGCCAGCAGCTTAGTTCGCAAAGCCATTGACACCGGGGAGCTGTTTTTT.

There are many counts of this clonotype. The gene calls are TRBV6-5 and TRBJ2-5; the D is unclear. The CDR3 contains 14 residues. Trimming stripped 4 bases from V and 5 bases from J, with 14 bases between. Germline CDR1 reads MNHEY; CDR2 reads SVGAGI. CDR3 sequence reads: CASSFVRAVETQYF. DNA of the CDR3: TGTGCCAGCAGTTTCGTCCGGGCCGTCGAGACCCAGTACTTC.

This clonotype was recorded many times. The chain couples TRBV5-1 to TRBJ2-1; 11 nucleotides align to TRBD2. Trimming took 2 bases from V and 9 from J; bases not matched to a gene: 4. This CDR3 is built from 14 residues. Germline lookup yields CDR1 SGHRS and CDR2 YFSETQ. CDR3 in amino acids: CASSFTSGSGEQFF. The DNA of the CDR3 is TGCGCCAGCAGCTTCACTAGCGGGAGCGGTGAGCAGTTCTTC.

The sample holds many counts of this clonotype. The chain carries TRBV9 and TRBJ2-7; D remains ambiguous. The germline V gene has CDR1 SGDLS and CDR2 YYNGEE. V lost 0 bases, J lost 0 bases, and 4 bases lay in between. This CDR3 contains 13 residues. The CDR3 is CASSVDYSYEQYF. The CDR3 bases are TGTGCCAGCAGCGTAGACTACTCCTACGAGCAGTACTTC. Variable domain in full (rest from reference TRBV9 and TRBJ2-7): DSGVTQTPKHLITATGQRVTLRCSPRSGDLSVYWYQQSLDQGLQFLIQYYNGEERAKGNILERFSAQQFPDLHSELNLSSLELGDSALYFCASSVDYSYEQYFGPGTRLTVT.

This clonotype has ten or more counts. The gene calls are TRBV5-1 and TRBJ2-1; TRBD2 agrees at 9 bases. Germline-derived CDR1 and CDR2 are SGHRS and YFSETQ. Trimming cost V 2 bases and J 7 bases; bases outside gene matches: 7. This CDR3 contains 15 residues. The CDR3 sequence is CASSLLAGVSNEQFF. The CDR3 DNA reads TGCGCCAGCAGCTTATTAGCGGGAGTTAGTAATGAGCAGTTCTTC. The entire variable domain, with the rest obtained from reference TRBV5-1 and TRBJ2-1, is as follows: KAGVTQTPRYLIKTRGQQVTLSCSPISGHRSVSWYQQTPGQGLQFLFEYFSETQRNKGNFPGRFSGRQFSNSRSEMNVSTLELGDSALYLCASSLLAGVSNEQFFGPGTRLTVL.

This clonotype has ten or more counts. The chain has TRBV6-5 and TRBJ1-1, with D unresolved. The CDR3 covers 14 residues. Germline CDR1 is MNHEY and CDR2 is SVGAGI. Trimming took off 1 base at V and 1 base at J, with 7 bases between the two ends. The CDR3 sequence: CASSYLSTNTEAFF. Here the CDR3 DNA reads TGTGCCAGCAGTTACTTATCTACGAACACTGAAGCTTTCTTT.

Of note for this clonotype: A single base separates this from a much larger clone, so it may be a read error. The V gene is TRBV20-1, the J gene TRBJ2-5, with D unresolved. This CDR3 is built from 14 residues. The germline gives CDR1 DFQATT, CDR2 SNEGSKA (reference sequence). CDR3 in amino acids: CSAQIWQNQKTQYF. The CDR3 nucleotides are TGCAGTGCCCAGATATGGCAGAACCAAAAGACCCAGTACTTC.

This clonotype has a single count. The chain carries TRBV18 and TRBJ2-4; the D gene is possibly TRBD2 (7 bases). CDR1 KGHSH and CDR2 LQKENI come from the germline V gene. V lost 2 bases to trimming and J lost 2 bases, with 19 bases between them. This CDR3 region has 18 residues. The CDR3 region has the DNA TGTGCCAGCTCACCAGACGGGTGGGGGGGCTCCACCAAAAACATTCAGTACTTC. This translates into CASSPDGWGGSTKNIQYF.

This clonotype came up many times. This sequence joins TRBV6-2 or TRBV6-3 and TRBJ2-7; D not resolved. The CDR3 runs to 14 residues. CDR1 and CDR2 from the germline V gene are MNHEY and SVGEGT. With 4 bases removed from V and 6 bases from J, the gap between germline ends came to 16 bases. The CDR3 coding sequence is TGTGCCAGCAGTTCCCTTTTGGGATCGGGCGAGCAGTACTTC. It yields the protein CASSSLLGSGEQYF.

This clonotype was counted ten times or more. The rearrangement uses TRBV20-1 and TRBJ2-7; D not resolved. Germline V gene sequence: CDR1 DFQATT, CDR2 SNEGSKA (reference sequence). With 4 bases removed from V and 3 bases from J, the gap between germline ends came to 4 bases. The CDR3 spans 10 residues. The CDR3 protein is CSAKDYEQYF. The CDR3 nucleotides read TGCAGTGCTAAAGACTACGAGCAGTACTTC.

The sample holds many counts of this clonotype. V gene TRBV12-3 or TRBV12-4 combines with J gene TRBJ2-7; 12 positions match TRBD2. The CDR3 extends over 14 amino acids. The V and J ends lost 8 bases and 7 bases, in that order; junction bases with no gene match: 9. DNA for the CDR3: TGTGCCAGCGGCTCCTACGGACTAGCGGGAGAGCAGTACTTC. Amino acid sequence: CASGSYGLAGEQYF.

This clonotype was observed at least ten times. J is TRBJ2-4 and V is TRBV5-1, with 10 bases lining up with TRBD2. The trim removed 4 bases at V and 4 bases at J, leaving 11 bases unmatched. This CDR3 has 17 residues. Germline V gives CDR1 SGHRS, CDR2 YFSETQ. The CDR3 region has the DNA TGCGCCAGCAGCCTAGACCCAGCGGGGGGGTTAAAAAACATTCAGTACTTC. Its translation is CASSLDPAGGLKNIQYF.

This clonotype was picked up many times. The rearrangement joins TRBV19 to TRBJ2-1; D assignment may be TRBD1 or TRBD2 (5 bases each). Germline CDR1 and CDR2: LNHDA and SQIVND (reference sequence). The germline V and J ends were trimmed by 6 bases and 4 bases, with 13 bases remaining between them. This CDR3 comprises 14 residues. The CDR3 bases are TGTGCCAGTAGGGGGGACGCCGTTTACAATGAGCAGTTCTTC. It is translated as CASRGDAVYNEQFF.

V gene TRBV15 combines with J gene TRBJ2-7; D not certain. Germline-derived CDR1 and CDR2 are LNHNV and YYDKDF (reference sequence). V lost 8 bases and J lost 0, with 23 bases in between. The CDR3 extends over 17 amino acids. Here the CDR3 reads CATGSARPPHISYEQYF. CDR3 bases: TGTGCCACCGGGTCGGCTCGCCCTCCCCATATCTCCTACGAGCAGTACTTC.

This clonotype was recorded many times. The rearrangement links TRBV29-1 to TRBJ2-3; 13 nucleotides agree with TRBD2. Germline V gives CDR1 SQVTM, CDR2 ANQGSEA. This CDR3 is built from 16 residues. With 7 bases clipped from V and 0 bases from J, the junction kept 7 bases outside the gene matches. As DNA, the CDR3 is TGCAGCGCCCCCGGGACTAGCGGGACAAGCACAGATACGCAGTATTTT. It specifies CSAPGTSGTSTDTQYF.